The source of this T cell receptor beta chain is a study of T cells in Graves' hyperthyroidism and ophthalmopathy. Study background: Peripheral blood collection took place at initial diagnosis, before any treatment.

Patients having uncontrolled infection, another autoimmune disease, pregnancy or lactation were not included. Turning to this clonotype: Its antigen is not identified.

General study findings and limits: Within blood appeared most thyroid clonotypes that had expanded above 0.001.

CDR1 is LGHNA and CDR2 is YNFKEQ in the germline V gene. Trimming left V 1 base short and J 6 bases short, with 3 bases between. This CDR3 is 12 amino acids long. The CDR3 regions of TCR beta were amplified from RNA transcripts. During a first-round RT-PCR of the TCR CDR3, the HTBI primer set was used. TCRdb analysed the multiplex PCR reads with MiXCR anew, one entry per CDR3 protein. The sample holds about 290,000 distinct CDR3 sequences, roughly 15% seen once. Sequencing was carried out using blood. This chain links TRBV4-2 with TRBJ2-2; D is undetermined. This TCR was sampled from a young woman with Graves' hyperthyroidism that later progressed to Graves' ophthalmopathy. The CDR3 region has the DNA TGTGCCAGCAGCCAAGTCCCCGGGGAGCTGTTTTTT. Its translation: CASSQVPGELFF.